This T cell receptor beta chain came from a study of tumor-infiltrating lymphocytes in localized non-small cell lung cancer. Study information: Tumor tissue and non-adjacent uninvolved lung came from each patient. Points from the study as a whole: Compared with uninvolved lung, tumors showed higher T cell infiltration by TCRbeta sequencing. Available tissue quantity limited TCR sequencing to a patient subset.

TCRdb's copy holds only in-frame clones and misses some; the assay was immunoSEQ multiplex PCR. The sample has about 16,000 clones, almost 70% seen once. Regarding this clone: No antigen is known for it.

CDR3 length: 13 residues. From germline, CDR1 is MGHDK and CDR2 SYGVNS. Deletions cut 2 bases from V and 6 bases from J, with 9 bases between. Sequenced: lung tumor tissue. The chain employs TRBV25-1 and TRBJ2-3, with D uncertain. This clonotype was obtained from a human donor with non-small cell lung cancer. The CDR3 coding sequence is TGTGCCAGCAGTGAAGACACGTGGGATACGCAGTATTTT. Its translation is CASSEDTWDTQYF. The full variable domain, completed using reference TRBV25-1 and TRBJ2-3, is EADIYQTPRYLVIGTGKKITLECSQTMGHDKMYWYQQDPGMELHLIHYSYGVNSTEKGDLSSESTVSRIRTEHFPLTLESARPSHTSQYLCASSEDTWDTQYFGPGTRLTVL.